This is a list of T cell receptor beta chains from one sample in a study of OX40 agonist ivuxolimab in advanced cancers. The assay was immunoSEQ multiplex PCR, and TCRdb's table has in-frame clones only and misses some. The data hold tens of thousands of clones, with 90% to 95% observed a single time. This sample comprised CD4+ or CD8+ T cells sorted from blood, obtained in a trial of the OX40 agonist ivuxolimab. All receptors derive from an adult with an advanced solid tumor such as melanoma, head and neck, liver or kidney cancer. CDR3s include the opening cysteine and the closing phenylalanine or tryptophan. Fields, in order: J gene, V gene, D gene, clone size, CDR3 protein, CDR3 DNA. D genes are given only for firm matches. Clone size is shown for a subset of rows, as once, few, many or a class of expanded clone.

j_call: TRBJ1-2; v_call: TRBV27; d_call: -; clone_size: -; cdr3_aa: CASSWGRDLPHGYTF; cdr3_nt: TGTGCCAGCAGTTGGGGCCGAGATTTACCCCATGGCTACACCTTC
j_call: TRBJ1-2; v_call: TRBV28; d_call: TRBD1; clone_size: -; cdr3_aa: CASSLEGRGYGYTF; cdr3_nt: TGTGCCAGCAGTTTGGAGGGCAGGGGGTATGGCTACACCTTC
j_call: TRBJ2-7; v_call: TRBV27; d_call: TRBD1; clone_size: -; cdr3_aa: CASSLFGTDLEQYF; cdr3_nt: TGTGCCAGCAGTTTATTTGGGACAGACCTCGAGCAGTACTTC
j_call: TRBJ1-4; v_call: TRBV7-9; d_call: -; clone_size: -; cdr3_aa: CASSLGGGNEKLFF; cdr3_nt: TGTGCCAGCAGCTTGGGAGGGGGGAATGAAAAACTGTTTTTT
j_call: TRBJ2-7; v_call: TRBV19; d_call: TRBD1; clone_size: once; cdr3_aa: CASSTGQGFSYEQYF; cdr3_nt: TGTGCCAGTAGTACGGGACAGGGGTTCTCCTACGAGCAGTACTTC
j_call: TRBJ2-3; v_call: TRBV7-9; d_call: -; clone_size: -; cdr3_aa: CASSLGGPVTDTQYF; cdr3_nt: TGTGCCAGCAGCTTAGGGGGACCCGTCACAGATACGCAGTATTTT
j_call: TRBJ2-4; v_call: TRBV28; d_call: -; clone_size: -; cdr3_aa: CASSLGLRAKNIQYF; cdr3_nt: TGTGCCAGCAGTTTAGGGCTAAGGGCTAAAAACATTCAGTACTTC
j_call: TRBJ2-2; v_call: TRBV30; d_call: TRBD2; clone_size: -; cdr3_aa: CAWSTGTSGISGELFF; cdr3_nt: TGTGCCTGGAGTACCGGGACTAGCGGGATTTCAGGGGAGCTGTTTTTT
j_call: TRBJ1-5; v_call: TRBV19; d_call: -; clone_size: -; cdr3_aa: CASSTGNGPWTQHF; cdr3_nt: TGTGCCAGTAGTACGGGGAACGGCCCCTGGACCCAGCATTTT
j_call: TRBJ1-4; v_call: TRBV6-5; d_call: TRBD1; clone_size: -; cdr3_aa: CASSLQGAREKLFF; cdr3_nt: TGTGCCAGCAGTCTACAGGGGGCGAGGGAAAAACTGTTTTTT
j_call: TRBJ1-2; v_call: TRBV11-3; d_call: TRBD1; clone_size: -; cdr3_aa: CASSLKTGAYGYTF; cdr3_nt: TGTGCCAGCAGCTTAAAGACAGGGGCTTATGGCTACACCTTC
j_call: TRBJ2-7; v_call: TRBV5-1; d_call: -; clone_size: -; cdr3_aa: CASSLRRHTTYEQYF; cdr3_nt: TGCGCCAGCAGCTTGCGCCGACATACGACGTACGAGCAGTACTTC
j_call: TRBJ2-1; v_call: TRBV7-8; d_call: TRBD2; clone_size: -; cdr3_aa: CASSLPSGLYNEQFF; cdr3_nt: TGTGCCAGCAGCTTACCTAGCGGGTTGTACAATGAGCAGTTCTTC
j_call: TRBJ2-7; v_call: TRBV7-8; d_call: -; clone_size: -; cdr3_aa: CASSTENSYEQYF; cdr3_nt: TGTGCCAGCAGCACCGAAAATTCCTACGAGCAGTACTTC
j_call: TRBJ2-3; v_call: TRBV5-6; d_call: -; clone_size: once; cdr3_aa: CASKPGAGWDTQYF; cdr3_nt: TGTGCCAGCAAGCCCGGGGCGGGGTGGGATACGCAGTATTTT
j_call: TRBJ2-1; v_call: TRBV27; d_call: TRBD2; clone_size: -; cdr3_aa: CASSFSGSRYNEQFF; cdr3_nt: TGTGCCAGCAGTTTTAGCGGGAGCAGGTACAATGAGCAGTTCTTC
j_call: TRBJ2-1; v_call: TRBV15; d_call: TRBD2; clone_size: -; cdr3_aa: CATSSFPGGGLVPHEQFF; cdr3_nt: TGTGCCACCAGCAGCTTTCCCGGCGGGGGACTAGTTCCCCATGAGCAGTTCTTC
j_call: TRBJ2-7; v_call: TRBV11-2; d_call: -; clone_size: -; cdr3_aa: CASSLGADPKSYEQYF; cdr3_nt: TGTGCCAGCAGTTTGGGTGCAGACCCGAAATCCTACGAGCAGTACTTC
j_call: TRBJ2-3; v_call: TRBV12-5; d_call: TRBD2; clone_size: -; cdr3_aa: CASGTPSGGLTDTQYF; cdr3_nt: TGTGCTAGTGGTACTCCTAGCGGGGGCCTCACAGATACGCAGTATTTT
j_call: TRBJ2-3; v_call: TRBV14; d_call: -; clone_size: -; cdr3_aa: CASSQTILTDTQYF; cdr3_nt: TGTGCCAGCAGCCAAACTATCCTCACAGATACGCAGTATTTT
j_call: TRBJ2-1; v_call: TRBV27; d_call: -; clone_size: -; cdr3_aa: CASSLGTSYNEQFF; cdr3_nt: TGTGCCAGCAGTCTAGGGACAAGTTACAATGAGCAGTTCTTC
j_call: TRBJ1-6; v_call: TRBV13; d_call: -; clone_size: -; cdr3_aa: CASSPEGPNSPLHF; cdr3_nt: TGTGCCAGCAGCCCAGAGGGGCCTAATTCACCCCTCCACTTT
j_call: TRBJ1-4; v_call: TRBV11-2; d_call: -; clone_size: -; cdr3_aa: CASSLYRATNEKLFF; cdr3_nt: TGTGCCAGCAGCCTCTACAGGGCAACTAATGAAAAACTGTTTTTT
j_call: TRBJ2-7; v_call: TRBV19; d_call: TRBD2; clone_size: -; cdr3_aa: CASSIASGGSYEQYF; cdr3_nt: TGTGCCAGTAGTATCGCTAGCGGGGGGTCCTACGAGCAGTACTTC
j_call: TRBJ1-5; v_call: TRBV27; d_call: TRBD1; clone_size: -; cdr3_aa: CASSASYRGGQPQHF; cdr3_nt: TGTGCCAGCAGTGCGTCATACAGGGGGGGTCAGCCCCAGCATTTT
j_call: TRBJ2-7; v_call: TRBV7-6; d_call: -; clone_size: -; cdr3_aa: CASSQEVGDEQYF; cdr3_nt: TGTGCCAGCAGCCAAGAGGTAGGGGACGAGCAGTACTTC
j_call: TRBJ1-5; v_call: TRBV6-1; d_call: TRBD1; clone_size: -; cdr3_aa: CASSEVRDSSYQPQHF; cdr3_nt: TGTGCCAGCAGTGAGGTCCGGGACAGCAGTTATCAGCCCCAGCATTTT
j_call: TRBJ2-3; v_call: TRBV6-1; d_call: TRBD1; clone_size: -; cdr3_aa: CASSEATGPTDTQYF; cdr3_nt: TGTGCCAGCAGTGAAGCGACAGGGCCCACAGATACGCAGTATTTT
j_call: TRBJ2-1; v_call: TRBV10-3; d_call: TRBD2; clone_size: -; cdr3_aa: CAISESSGSSYNEQFF; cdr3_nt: TGTGCCATCAGTGAGTCGAGCGGGAGCTCCTACAATGAGCAGTTCTTC
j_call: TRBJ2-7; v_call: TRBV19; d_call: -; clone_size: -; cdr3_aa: CASSTGLYEQYF; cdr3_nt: TGTGCCAGTAGTACAGGTCTCTACGAGCAGTACTTC
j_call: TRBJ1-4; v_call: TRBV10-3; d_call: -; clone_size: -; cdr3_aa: CAISPHTNEKLFF; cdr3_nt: TGTGCCATCAGTCCTCACACCAATGAAAAACTGTTTTTT
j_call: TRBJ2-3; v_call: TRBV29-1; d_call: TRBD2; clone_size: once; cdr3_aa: CSVPKQRGSTDTQYF; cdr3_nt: TGCAGCGTTCCAAAACAGCGGGGTAGCACAGATACGCAGTATTTT
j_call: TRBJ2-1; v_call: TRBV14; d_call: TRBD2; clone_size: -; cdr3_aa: CASSQEAGLRANEQFF; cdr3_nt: TGTGCCAGCAGCCAAGAAGCGGGGTTAAGAGCCAATGAGCAGTTCTTC
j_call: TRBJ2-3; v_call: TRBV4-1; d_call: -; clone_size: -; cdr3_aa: CASSQTDTQYF; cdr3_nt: TGCGCCAGCAGCCAAACAGATACGCAGTATTTT
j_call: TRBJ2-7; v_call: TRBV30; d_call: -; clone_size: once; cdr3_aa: CAWNRVFTFNEQYF; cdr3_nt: TGTGCCTGGAACAGGGTTTTCACCTTCAACGAGCAGTACTTC
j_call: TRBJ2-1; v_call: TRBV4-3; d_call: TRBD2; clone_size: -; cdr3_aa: CASSLASGGYNEQFF; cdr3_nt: TGCGCCAGCAGTCTTGCTAGCGGGGGTTACAATGAGCAGTTCTTC
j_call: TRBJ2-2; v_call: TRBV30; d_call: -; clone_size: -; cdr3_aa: CACAGSEYTGELFF; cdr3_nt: TGTGCCTGTGCCGGGTCGGAATACACCGGGGAGCTGTTTTTT
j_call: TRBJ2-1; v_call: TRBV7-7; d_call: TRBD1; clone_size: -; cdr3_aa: CASSLRDRDNEQFF; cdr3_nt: TGTGCTAGCAGCTTACGGGACAGGGACAATGAGCAGTTCTTC
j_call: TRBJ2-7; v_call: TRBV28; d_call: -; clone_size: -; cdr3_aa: CASEVQVGSSPYEQYF; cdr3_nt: TGTGCCAGCGAGGTTCAGGTTGGGAGTTCCCCCTACGAGCAGTACTTC
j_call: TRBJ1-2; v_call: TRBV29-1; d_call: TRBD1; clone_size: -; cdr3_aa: CSGETGGGDGYTF; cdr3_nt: TGCAGCGGGGAAACAGGGGGCGGGGACGGCTACACCTTC
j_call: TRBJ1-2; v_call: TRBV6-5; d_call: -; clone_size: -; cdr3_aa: CASSYSMSGFYGYTF; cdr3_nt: TGTGCCAGCAGTTACTCGATGTCAGGGTTCTATGGCTACACCTTC
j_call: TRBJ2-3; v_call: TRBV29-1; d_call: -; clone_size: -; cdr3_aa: CSVGKKSRVDTDTQYF; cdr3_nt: TGCAGCGTTGGGAAGAAAAGCAGGGTAGATACAGATACGCAGTATTTT
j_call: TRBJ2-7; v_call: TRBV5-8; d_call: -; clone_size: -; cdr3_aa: CASSLVASELVEQYF; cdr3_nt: TGTGCCAGCAGCTTGGTGGCTAGCGAGTTGGTCGAGCAGTACTTC
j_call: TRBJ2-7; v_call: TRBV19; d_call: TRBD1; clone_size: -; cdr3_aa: CASSQGQGGAYEQYF; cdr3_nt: TGTGCCAGTAGTCAAGGACAGGGGGGGGCCTACGAGCAGTACTTC
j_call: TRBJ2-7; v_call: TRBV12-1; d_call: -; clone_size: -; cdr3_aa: CASTFRGQCFYEQYF; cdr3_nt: TGTGCCAGCACCTTCCGGGGACAGTGTTTCTACGAGCAGTACTTC
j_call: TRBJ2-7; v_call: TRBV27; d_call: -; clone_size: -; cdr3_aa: CASSDLRNYEQYF; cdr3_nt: TGTGCCAGCAGTGATCTGCGGAACTACGAGCAGTACTTC
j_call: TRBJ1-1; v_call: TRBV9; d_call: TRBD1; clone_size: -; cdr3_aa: CASSVWDSMNTEAFF; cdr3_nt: TGTGCCAGCAGCGTATGGGACAGCATGAACACTGAAGCTTTCTTT
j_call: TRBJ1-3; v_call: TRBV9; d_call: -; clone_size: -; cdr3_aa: CASSVEGRHSGNTIYF; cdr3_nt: TGTGCCAGCAGCGTAGAGGGCAGGCACTCTGGAAACACCATATATTTT
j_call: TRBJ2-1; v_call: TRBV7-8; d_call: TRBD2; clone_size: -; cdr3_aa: CASSLAVRDGLAGTEQFF; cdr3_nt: TGTGCCAGCAGCTTAGCGGTGCGAGATGGACTAGCGGGAACTGAGCAGTTCTTC
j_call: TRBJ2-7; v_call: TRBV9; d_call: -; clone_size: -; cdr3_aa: CASSRSSGYEQYF; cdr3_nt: TGTGCCAGCAGCAGGAGTAGCGGCTACGAGCAGTACTTC
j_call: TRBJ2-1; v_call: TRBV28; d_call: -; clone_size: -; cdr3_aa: CASNLQVYNEQFF; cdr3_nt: TGTGCCAGCAATCTACAGGTCTACAATGAGCAGTTCTTC
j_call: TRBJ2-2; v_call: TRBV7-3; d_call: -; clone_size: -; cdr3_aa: CASSLNLGIWTGELFF; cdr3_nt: TGTGCCAGCAGCTTAAATCTGGGGATATGGACCGGGGAGCTGTTTTTT
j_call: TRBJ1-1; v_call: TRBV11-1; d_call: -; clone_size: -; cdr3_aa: CASSLVPGTVNGAFF; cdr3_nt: TGTGCCAGCAGCTTAGTCCCCGGGACGGTCAATGGAGCTTTCTTT
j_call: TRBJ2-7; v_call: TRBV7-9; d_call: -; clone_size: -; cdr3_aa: CASSLMSSSYEQYF; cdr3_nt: TGTGCCAGCAGCTTAATGAGCAGCTCCTACGAGCAGTACTTC
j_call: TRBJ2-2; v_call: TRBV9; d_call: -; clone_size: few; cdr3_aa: CASSVLAGELFF; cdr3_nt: TGTGCCAGCAGCGTACTAGCAGGGGAGCTGTTTTTT
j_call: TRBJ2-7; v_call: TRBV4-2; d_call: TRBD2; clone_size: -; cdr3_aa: CASSQVGLTSASYEQYF; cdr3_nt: TGTGCCAGCAGCCAAGTAGGGTTGACTAGCGCCTCCTACGAGCAGTACTTC
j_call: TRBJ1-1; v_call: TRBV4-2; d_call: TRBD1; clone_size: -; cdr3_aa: CASSPSRDSQFWTEAFF; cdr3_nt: TGTGCCAGCAGCCCGTCTCGGGACAGTCAATTTTGGACTGAAGCTTTCTTT
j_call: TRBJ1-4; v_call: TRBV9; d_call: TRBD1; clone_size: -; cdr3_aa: CASSVGQGWNEKLFF; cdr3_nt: TGTGCCAGCAGCGTAGGACAGGGCTGGAATGAAAAACTGTTTTTT
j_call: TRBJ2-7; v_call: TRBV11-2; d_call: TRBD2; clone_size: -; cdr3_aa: CASSRNGGTISYEQYF; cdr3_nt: TGTGCCAGCAGTCGAAACGGGGGGACTATAAGCTACGAGCAGTACTTC